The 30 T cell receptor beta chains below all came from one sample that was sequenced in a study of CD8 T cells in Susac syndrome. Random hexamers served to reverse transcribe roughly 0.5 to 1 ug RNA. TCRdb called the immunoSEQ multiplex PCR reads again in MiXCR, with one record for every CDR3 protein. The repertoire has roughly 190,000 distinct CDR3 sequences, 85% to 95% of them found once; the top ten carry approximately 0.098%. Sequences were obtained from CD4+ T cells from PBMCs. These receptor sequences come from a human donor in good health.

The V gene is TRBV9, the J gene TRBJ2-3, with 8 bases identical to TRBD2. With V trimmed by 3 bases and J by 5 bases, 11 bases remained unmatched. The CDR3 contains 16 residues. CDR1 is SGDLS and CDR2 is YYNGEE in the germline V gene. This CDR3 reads CASSGRGGRTVDTQYF. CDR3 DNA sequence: TGTGCCAGCAGCGGCCGGGGCGGGAGGACGGTAGATACGCAGTATTTT.

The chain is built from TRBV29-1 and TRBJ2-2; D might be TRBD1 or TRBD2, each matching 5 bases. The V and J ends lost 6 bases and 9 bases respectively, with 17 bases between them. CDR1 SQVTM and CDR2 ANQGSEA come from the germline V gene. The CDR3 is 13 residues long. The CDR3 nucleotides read TGCAGCGTCACTCCCACGGGGACCCGGGAGCTGTTTTTT. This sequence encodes CSVTPTGTRELFF.

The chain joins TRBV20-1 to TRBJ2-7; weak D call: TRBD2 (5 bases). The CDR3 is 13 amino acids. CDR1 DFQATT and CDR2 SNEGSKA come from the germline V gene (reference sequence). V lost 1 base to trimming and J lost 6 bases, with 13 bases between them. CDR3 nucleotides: TGCAGTGCTAGAGTACTAGAATTCGGCGAGCAGTACTTC. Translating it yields CSARVLEFGEQYF.

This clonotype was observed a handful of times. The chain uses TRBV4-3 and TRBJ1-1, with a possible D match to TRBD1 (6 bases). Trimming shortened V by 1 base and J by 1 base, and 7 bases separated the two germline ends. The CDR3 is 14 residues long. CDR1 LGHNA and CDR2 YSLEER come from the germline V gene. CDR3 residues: CASSQGTANTEAFF. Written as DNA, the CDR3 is TGCGCCAGCAGCCAAGGGACAGCGAACACTGAAGCTTTCTTT.

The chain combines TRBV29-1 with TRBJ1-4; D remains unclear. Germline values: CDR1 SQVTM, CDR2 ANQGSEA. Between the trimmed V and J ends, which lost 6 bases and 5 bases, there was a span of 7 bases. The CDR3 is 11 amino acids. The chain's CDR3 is CSVRGNEKLFF. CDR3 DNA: TGCAGCGTCCGAGGAAATGAAAAACTGTTTTTT.

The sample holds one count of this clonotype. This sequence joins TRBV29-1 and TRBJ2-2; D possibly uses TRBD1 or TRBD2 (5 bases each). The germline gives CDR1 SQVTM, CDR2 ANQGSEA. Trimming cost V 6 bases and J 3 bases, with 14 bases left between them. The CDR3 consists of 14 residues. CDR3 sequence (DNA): TGCAGCGTGACTGTACGGGACCACACCGGGGAGCTGTTTTTT. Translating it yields CSVTVRDHTGELFF.

CDR3 nucleotide sequence: TGTGCCAGCAGCTTTCAAAGGGTGCGGAATGAGCAGTTCTTC. It encodes CASSFQRVRNEQFF. V gene TRBV5-4 combines with J gene TRBJ2-1; unclear D gene. Germline assignment: CDR1 SGHNT and CDR2 YYREEE (reference sequence). This CDR3 is built from 14 residues. Trimming removed 2 bases at V and 7 bases at J, with 13 bases between.

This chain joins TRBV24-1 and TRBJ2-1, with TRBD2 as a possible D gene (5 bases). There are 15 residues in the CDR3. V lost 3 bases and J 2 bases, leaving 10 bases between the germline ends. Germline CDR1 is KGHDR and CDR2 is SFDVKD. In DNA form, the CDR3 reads TGTGCCACCAGTGATGGAGGATGGGCCTACAATGAGCAGTTCTTC. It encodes CATSDGGWAYNEQFF.

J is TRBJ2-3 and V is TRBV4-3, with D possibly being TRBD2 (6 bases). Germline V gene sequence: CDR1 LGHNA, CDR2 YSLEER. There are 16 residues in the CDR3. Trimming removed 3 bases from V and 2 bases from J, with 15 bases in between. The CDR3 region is CASSHSSDKHTDTQYF. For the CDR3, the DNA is TGCGCCAGCAGCCACTCTAGCGATAAACACACAGATACGCAGTATTTT.

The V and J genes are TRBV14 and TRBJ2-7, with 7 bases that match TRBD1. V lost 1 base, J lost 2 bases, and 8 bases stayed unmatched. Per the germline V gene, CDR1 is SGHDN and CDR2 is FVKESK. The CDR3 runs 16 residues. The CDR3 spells CASSQAPGQRAYEQYF. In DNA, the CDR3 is TGTGCCAGCAGCCAAGCTCCGGGACAGAGAGCCTACGAGCAGTACTTC.

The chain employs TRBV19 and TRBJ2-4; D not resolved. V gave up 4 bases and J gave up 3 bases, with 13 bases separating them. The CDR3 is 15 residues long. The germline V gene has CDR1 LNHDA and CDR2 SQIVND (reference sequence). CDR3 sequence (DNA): TGTGCCAGTAGTACGTTCCCCGTTGTCAAAAACATTCAGTACTTC. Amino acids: CASSTFPVVKNIQYF.

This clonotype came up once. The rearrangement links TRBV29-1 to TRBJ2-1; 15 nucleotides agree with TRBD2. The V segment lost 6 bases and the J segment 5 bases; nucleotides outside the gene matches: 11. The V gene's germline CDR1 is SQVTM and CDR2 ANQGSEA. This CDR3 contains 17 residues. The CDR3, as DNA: TGCAGCGTAGGAGCCGGGACTAGCGGGAGGCTTAACAATGAGCAGTTCTTC. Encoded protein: CSVGAGTSGRLNNEQFF.

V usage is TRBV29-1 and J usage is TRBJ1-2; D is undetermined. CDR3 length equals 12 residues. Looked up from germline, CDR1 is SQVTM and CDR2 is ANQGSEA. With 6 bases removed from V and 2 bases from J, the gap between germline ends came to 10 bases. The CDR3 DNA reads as TGCAGCGTCTCCGGGCCAAACTATGGCTACACCTTC. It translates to CSVSGPNYGYTF.

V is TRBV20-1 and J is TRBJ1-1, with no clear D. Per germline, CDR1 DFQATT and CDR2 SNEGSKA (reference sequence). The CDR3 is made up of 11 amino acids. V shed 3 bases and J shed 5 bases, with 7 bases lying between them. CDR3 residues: CSASSRTEAFF. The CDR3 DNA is TGCAGTGCTAGTTCCCGGACTGAAGCTTTCTTT.

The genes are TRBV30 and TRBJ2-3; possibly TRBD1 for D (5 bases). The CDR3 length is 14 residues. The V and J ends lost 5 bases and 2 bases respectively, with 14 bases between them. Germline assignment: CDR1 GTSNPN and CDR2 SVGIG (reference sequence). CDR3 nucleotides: TGTGCCTGGGGGGCGATGGTTCCCACAGATACGCAGTATTTT. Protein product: CAWGAMVPTDTQYF.

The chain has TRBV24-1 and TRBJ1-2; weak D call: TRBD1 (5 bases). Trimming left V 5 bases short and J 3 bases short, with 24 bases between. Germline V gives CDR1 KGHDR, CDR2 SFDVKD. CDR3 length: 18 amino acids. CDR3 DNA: TGTGCCACCAGTGGTCTAGGACTGCCCCTTGGGGCTTACTATGGCTACACCTTC. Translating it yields CATSGLGLPLGAYYGYTF.

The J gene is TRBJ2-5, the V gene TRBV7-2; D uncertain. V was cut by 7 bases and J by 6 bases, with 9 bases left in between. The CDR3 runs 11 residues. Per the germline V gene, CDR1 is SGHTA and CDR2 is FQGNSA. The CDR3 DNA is TGTGCCAGCATTCGCGGCCAGACCCAGTACTTC. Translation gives CASIRGQTQYF.

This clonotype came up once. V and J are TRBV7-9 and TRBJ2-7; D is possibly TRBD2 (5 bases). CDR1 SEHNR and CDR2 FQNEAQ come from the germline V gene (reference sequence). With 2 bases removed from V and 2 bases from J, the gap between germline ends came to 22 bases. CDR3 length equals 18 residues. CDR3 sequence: CASSLRPRWLATAYEQYF. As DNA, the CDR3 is TGTGCCAGCAGCTTAAGACCCCGTTGGCTAGCCACCGCCTACGAGCAGTACTTC.

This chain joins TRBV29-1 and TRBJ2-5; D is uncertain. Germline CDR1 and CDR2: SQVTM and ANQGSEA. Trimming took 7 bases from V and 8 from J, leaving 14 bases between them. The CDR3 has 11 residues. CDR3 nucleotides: TGCAGCGCCGAGACGAAGAGAACCCAGTACTTC. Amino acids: CSAETKRTQYF.

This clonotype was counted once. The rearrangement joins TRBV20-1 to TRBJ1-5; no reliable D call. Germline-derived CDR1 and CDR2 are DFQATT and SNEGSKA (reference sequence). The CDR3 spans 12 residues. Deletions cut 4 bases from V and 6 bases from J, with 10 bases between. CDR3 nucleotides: TGCAGTGCTACCAACCGGGGTCAGCCCCAGCATTTT. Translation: CSATNRGQPQHF.

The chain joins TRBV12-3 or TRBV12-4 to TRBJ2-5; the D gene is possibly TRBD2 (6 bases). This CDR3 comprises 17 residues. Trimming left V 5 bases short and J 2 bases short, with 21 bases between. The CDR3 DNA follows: TGTGCCAGCAGTCCGGCTGTCGGGGGTCGGGGGCAAGAGACCCAGTACTTC. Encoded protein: CASSPAVGGRGQETQYF.

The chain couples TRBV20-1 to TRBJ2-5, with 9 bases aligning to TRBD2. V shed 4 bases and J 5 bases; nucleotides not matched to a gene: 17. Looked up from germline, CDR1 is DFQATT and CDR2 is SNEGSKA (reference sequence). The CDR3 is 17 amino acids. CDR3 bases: TGCAGTGCTACCGATTCTATCCAGCGGGAGGATTGGGAGACCCAGTACTTC. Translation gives CSATDSIQREDWETQYF.

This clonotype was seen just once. Written as DNA, the CDR3 is TGTGCCAGCAGTATGGGGGGGGCCTTAGTTTACACAGATACGCAGTATTTT. Its translation: CASSMGGALVYTDTQYF. This chain joins TRBV6-1 and TRBJ2-3; maybe TRBD2 (7 bases). This CDR3 has 17 amino acids. Trimming pared 5 bases from V and 2 bases from J, leaving 20 bases between. Germline V gives CDR1 MNHNS, CDR2 SASEGT.

The DNA of the CDR3 is TGTGCCAGCAGCTTAGTCAGGGAGAAGAGCTACACCTTC. This sequence encodes CASSLVREKSYTF. The chain is built from TRBV7-2 and TRBJ1-2; possible D gene TRBD1, 5 bases. CDR1 is SGHTA, CDR2 FQGNSA, per germline. V dropped 1 base and J dropped 9 bases, with 12 bases sitting between them. This CDR3 has 13 amino acids.

The CDR3 DNA reads TGCGCCAGCAGCTTGGAGTCTCCCCGATACAATGAGCAGTTCTTC. It is translated as CASSLESPRYNEQFF. The chain joins TRBV5-1 to TRBJ2-1, with D unresolved. Trimming removed 0 bases at V and 4 bases at J, with 11 bases between. Germline CDR1 is SGHRS and CDR2 is YFSETQ. The CDR3 contains 15 residues.

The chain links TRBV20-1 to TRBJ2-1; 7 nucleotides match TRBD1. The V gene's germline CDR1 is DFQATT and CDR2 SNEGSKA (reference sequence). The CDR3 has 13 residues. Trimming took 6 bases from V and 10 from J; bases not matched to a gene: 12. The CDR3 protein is CSATRYRGGEQFF. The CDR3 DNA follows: TGCAGTGCCACCCGTTACAGGGGCGGAGAGCAGTTCTTC.

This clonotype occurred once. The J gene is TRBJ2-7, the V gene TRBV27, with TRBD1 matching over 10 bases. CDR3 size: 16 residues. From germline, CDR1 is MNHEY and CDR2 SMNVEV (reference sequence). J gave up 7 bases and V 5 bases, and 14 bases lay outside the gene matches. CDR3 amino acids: CASSLDTGTGVREQYF. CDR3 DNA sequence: TGTGCCAGCAGTCTGGATACCGGGACAGGGGTTAGGGAGCAGTACTTC.

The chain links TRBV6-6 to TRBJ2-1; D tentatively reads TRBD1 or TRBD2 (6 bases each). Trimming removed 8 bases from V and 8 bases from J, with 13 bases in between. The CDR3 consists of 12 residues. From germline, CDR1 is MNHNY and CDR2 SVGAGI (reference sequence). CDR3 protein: CASGGHRDEQFF. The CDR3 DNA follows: TGTGCCAGCGGGGGGCATAGGGATGAGCAGTTCTTC.

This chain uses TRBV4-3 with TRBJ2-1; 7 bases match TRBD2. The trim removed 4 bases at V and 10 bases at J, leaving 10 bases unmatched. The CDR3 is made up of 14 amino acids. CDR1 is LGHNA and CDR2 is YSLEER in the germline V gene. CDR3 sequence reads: CASSRLAGEEEQFF. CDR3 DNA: TGCGCCAGCAGCCGACTAGCAGGCGAAGAAGAGCAGTTCTTC.

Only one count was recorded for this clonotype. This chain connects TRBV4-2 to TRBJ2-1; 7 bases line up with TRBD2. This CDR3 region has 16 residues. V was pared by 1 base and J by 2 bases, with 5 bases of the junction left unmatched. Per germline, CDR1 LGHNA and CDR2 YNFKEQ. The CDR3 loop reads CASSQVSGRTYNEQFF. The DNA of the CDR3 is TGTGCCAGCAGCCAAGTTAGCGGGCGAACCTACAATGAGCAGTTCTTC.